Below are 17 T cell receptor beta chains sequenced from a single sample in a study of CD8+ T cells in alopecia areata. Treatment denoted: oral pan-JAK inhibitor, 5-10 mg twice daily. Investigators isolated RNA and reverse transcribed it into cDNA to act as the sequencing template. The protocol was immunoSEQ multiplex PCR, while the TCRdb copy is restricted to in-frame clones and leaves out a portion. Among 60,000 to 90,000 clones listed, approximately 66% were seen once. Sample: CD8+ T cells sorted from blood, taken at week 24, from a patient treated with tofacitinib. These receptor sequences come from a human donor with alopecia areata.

CDR3 sequence reads: CSVERTGGTGANVLTF. CDR3 DNA sequence: TGCAGCGTTGAACGGACAGGGGGTACTGGGGCCAACGTCCTGACTTTC. The rearrangement joins TRBV29-1 to TRBJ2-6; 10 positions match TRBD1. This CDR3 comprises 16 residues. The germline V gene encodes CDR1 SQVTM and CDR2 ANQGSEA. The V gene end was trimmed by 2 bases and the J gene end by 2 bases; junction bases not matched to a gene: 3. The variable domain in full, with the rest retrieved from reference TRBV29-1 and TRBJ2-6, is SAVISQKPSRDICQRGTSLTIQCQVDSQVTMMFWYRQQPGQSLTLIATANQGSEATYESGFVIDKFPISRPNLTFSTLTVSNMSPEDSSIYLCSVERTGGTGANVLTFGAGSRLTVL.

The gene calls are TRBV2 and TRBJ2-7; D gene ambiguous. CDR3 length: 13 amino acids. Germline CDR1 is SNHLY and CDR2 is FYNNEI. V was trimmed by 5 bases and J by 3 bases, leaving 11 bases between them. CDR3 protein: CASSLSIGYEQYF. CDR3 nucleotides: TGTGCCAGCAGTTTATCGATCGGCTACGAGCAGTACTTC.

This chain's CDR3 is CASSSNRGRSSYNEQFF. Written as DNA, the CDR3 is TGTGCCAGCAGCTCCAACAGGGGCCGGAGCTCCTACAATGAGCAGTTCTTC. The V gene is TRBV7-9, the J gene TRBJ2-1; 7 bases line up with TRBD1. This CDR3 has 17 amino acids. V was clipped by 4 bases and J by 0 bases; unmatched bases: 9. Germline V CDR1 and CDR2: SEHNR, FQNEAQ (reference sequence).

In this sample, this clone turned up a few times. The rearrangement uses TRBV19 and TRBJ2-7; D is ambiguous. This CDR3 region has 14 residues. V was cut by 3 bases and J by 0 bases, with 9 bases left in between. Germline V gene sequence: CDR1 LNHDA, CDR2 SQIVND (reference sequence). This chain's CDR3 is CASSMTSSSYEQYF. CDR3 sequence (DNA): TGTGCCAGTAGTATGACATCTAGCTCCTACGAGCAGTACTTC.

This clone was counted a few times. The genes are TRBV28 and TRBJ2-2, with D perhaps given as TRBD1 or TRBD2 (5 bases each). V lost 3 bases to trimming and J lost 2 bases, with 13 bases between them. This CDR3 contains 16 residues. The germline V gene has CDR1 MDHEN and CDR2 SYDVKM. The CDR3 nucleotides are TGTGCCAGCAGTTTGAGAGAGGGGAAAAACACCGGGGAGCTGTTTTTT. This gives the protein CASSLREGKNTGELFF.

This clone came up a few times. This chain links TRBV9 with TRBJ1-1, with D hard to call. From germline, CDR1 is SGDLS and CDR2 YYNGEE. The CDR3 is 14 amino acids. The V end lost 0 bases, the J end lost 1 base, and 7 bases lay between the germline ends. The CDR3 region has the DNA TGTGCCAGCAGCGTAGGGACTGCGAACACTGAAGCTTTCTTT. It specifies CASSVGTANTEAFF.

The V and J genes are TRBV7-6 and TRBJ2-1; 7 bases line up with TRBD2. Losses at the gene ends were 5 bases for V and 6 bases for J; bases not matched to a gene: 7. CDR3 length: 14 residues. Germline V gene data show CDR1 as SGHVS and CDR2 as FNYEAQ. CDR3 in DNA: TGTGCCAGCAGCAAGGGAGTAGCGGGCAATGAGCAGTTCTTC. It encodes CASSKGVAGNEQFF.

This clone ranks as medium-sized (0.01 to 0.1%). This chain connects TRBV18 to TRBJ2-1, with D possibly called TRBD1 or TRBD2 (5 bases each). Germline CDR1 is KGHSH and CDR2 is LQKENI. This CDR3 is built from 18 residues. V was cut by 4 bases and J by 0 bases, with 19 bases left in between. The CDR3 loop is CASSLPPRMGDSYNEQFF. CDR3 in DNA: TGTGCCAGCTCACTCCCCCCTAGGATGGGGGACTCCTACAATGAGCAGTTCTTC.

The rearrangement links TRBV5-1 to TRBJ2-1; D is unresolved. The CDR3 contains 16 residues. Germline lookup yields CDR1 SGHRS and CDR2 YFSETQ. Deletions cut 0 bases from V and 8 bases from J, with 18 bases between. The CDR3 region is CASSLAMAPYGDEQFF. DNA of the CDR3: TGCGCCAGCAGCTTGGCCATGGCTCCCTATGGGGATGAGCAGTTCTTC.

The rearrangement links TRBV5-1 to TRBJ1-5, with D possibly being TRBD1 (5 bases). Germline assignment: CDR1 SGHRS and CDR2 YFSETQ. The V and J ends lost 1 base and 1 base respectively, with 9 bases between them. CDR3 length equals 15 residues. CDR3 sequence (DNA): TGCGCCAGCAGCTTGTCAGGGCAGAGCAATCAGCCCCAGCATTTT. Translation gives CASSLSGQSNQPQHF.

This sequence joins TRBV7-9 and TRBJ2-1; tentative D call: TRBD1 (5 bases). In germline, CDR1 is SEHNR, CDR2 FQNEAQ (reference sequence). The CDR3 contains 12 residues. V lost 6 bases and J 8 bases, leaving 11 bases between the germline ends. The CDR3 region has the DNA TGTGCCAGCAGACAGGTCGGCGATGAGCAGTTCTTC. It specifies CASRQVGDEQFF.

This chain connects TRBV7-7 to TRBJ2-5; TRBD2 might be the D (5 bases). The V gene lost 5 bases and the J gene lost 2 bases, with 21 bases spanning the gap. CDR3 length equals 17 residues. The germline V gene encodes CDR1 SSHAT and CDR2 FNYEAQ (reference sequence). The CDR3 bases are TGTGCCAGCAGCCCCTACACAAGGCGGGTCCCGCAAGAGACCCAGTACTTC. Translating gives CASSPYTRRVPQETQYF.

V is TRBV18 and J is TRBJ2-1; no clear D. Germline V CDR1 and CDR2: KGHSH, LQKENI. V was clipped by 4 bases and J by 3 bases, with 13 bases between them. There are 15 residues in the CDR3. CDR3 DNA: TGTGCCAGCTCACGGACCAAAACCGTCTACAATGAGCAGTTCTTC. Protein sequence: CASSRTKTVYNEQFF.

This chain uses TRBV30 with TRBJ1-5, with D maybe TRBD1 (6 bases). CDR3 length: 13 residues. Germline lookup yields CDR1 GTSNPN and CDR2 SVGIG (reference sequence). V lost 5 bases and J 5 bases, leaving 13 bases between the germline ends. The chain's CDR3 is CAWAPTGDQPQHF. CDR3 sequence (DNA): TGTGCCTGGGCCCCGACAGGTGATCAGCCCCAGCATTTT.

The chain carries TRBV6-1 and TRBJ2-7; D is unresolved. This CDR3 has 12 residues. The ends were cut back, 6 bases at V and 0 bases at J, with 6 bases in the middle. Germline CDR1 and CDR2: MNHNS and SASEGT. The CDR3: CASSGSSYEQYF. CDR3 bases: TGTGCCAGCAGCGGAAGCTCCTACGAGCAGTACTTC.

The CDR3 nucleotides read TGTGCCAGCAGTTTAGGGGGAGGGCTGGGGAAATCGGAGACCCAGTACTTC. Translation: CASSLGGGLGKSETQYF. The rearrangement joins TRBV27 to TRBJ2-5; TRBD2 aligns across 7 bases. This CDR3 region has 17 residues. V lost 2 bases, J lost 5 bases, and 14 bases stayed unmatched. The germline gives CDR1 MNHEY, CDR2 SMNVEV (reference sequence).

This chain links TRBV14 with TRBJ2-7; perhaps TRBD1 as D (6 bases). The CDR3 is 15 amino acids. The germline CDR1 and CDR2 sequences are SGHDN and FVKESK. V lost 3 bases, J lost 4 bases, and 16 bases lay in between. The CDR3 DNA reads TGTGCCAGCAGCCATTCCGGGACACTTCGATACGAGCAGTACTTC. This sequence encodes CASSHSGTLRYEQYF.